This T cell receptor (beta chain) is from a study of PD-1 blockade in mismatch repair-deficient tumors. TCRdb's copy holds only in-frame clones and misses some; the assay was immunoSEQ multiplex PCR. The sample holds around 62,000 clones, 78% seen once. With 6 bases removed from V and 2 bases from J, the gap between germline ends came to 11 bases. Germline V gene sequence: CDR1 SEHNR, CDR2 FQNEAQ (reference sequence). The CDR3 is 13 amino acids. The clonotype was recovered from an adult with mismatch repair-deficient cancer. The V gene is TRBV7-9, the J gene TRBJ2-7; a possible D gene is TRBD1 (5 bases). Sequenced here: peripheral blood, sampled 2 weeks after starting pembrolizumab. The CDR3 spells CASSGQVTYEQYF. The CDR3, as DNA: TGTGCCAGCAGTGGACAAGTTACCTACGAGCAGTACTTC.